Presented here are 13 T cell receptor beta chains from one specimen sequenced in a study of blood T cells in healthy people across ages. Primed by a sample-barcoded 5' primer and a J-beta primer mix, a second PCR proceeded for 7 to 11 cycles. MiXCR, run by TCRdb on the 5' RACE reads, gives a single entry per CDR3 protein. The top ten hold around 0.75% of the sample, which has more than 900,000 distinct CDR3 sequences, 20% to 25% seen once. These data were likewise used in another study, on T cells of mothers and their children.

Source material: blood. These receptors were obtained from a girl aged 2 to 9 in good health.

In its sample, this clonotype was seen a few times. The rearrangement links TRBV5-1 to TRBJ2-3; 9 bases align to TRBD2. This CDR3 has 15 residues. V dropped 2 bases and J dropped 2; count of bases not matched to a gene: 3. CDR1 is SGHRS, CDR2 YFSETQ, per germline. CDR3 nucleotide sequence: TGCGCCAGCAGCTTTAGCGGGGGAATCACAGATACGCAGTATTTT. The encoded protein is CASSFSGGITDTQYF.

This chain connects TRBV28 to TRBJ2-7, with D possibly matching TRBD2 (5 bases). Trimming left V 3 bases short and J 1 base short, with 13 bases between. This CDR3 is built from 15 residues. CDR1 and CDR2 from the germline V gene are MDHEN and SYDVKM. The CDR3 DNA follows: TGTGCCAGCAGTTTCCGGGCGGACTCGTCCTACGAGCAGTACTTC. Translating gives CASSFRADSSYEQYF.

V is TRBV4-2 and J is TRBJ2-5; 7 positions agree with TRBD2. TRBJ2-7 matches the DNA end more closely, so the J call is doubtful. In germline, CDR1 is LGHNA, CDR2 YNFKEQ. This CDR3 contains 15 residues. The DNA for the CDR3 is TGTGCCAGCAGCCAAGAGTGGGAGGGAGGGTACGAGCAGTACTTC. It is translated as CASSQEWEGGYEQYF.

This clonotype was detected a few times. CDR3 in DNA: TGCAGTGCTAGGCCGACAGGGTTGATTCAAGAGACCCAGTACTTC. It encodes CSARPTGLIQETQYF. The chain uses TRBV20-1 and TRBJ2-7, with 7 positions matching TRBD1. The last part of the DNA fits TRBJ2-5 better; the J call may be wrong. Germline values: CDR1 DFQATT, CDR2 SNEGSKA (reference sequence). This CDR3 is built from 15 residues.

In this sample, this clonotype turned up many times. The chain is built from TRBV7-9 and TRBJ1-3, with D unresolved. V was trimmed by 5 bases and J by 4 bases, leaving 15 bases between them. The CDR3 runs to 15 residues. Germline V gene lookup returns CDR1 SEHNR and CDR2 FQNEAQ (reference sequence). CDR3 in DNA: TGTGCCAGCAGCCCGCCGTCGGGAGCCGGAAACACCATATATTTT. Residues: CASSPPSGAGNTIYF.

The chain links TRBV11-2 to TRBJ2-1; perhaps TRBD1 as D (5 bases). The CDR3 is made up of 12 amino acids. The germline V and J ends were trimmed by 4 bases and 9 bases, with 10 bases remaining between them. CDR1 and CDR2 from the germline V gene are SGHAT and FQNNGV. The CDR3 reads CASSSTAIEQFF. CDR3 bases: TGTGCCAGCAGCTCGACAGCGATTGAGCAGTTCTTC. Variable domain in full (rest from reference TRBV11-2 and TRBJ2-1): EAGVAQSPRYKIIEKRQSVAFWCNPISGHATLYWYQQILGQGPKLLIQFQNNGVVDDSQLPKDRFSAERLKGVDSTLKIQPAKLEDSAVYLCASSSTAIEQFFGPGTRLTVL.

The chain has TRBV15 and TRBJ2-7; 13 bases align to TRBD2. The CDR3 runs 16 residues. V gave up 2 bases and J gave up 4 bases; unmatched junction bases: 5. From germline, CDR1 is LNHNV and CDR2 YYDKDF (reference sequence). The CDR3 protein is CATSRQTSGGAYEQYF. The DNA of the CDR3 is TGTGCCACCAGCAGACAAACTAGCGGGGGGGCGTACGAGCAGTACTTC.

V is TRBV5-1 and J is TRBJ2-5, with a tentative D call TRBD2 (5 bases). The CDR3 covers 16 residues. The ends were cut back, 0 bases at V and 5 bases at J, with 17 bases in the middle. Germline CDR1 reads SGHRS; CDR2 reads YFSETQ. The CDR3 loop is CASSLGGSALGETQYF. The DNA for the CDR3 is TGCGCCAGCAGCTTGGGCGGGTCAGCCCTCGGCGAGACCCAGTACTTC.

The rearrangement joins TRBV11-2 to TRBJ2-5, with 8 bases matching TRBD2. Judging by the DNA end, TRBJ2-7 fits better; the J call may be wrong. Germline CDR1 and CDR2: SGHAT and FQNNGV. The CDR3 is made up of 14 amino acids. The CDR3 DNA sequence: TGTGCCAGCAGCATAAGCGGGAGAGGGTACGAGCAGTACTTC. It yields the protein CASSISGRGYEQYF.

This clonotype occurred a few times. The chain carries TRBV15 and TRBJ1-2; 8 nucleotides match TRBD1. J was trimmed by 6 bases and V by 5 bases; bases with no gene match: 11. Germline CDR1 is LNHNV and CDR2 is YYDKDF (reference sequence). The CDR3 consists of 15 residues. The CDR3 coding sequence is TGTGCCACCAGCGTATTCAGGACAGGGAGGGATGGCTACACCTTC. Translating it yields CATSVFRTGRDGYTF.

This clonotype has just one count. The chain employs TRBV24-1 and TRBJ2-5; TRBD2 matches 12 bases. Near its end, the DNA agrees better with TRBJ2-1, so the J call may be wrong. Germline values: CDR1 KGHDR, CDR2 SFDVKD. The CDR3 covers 13 residues. The CDR3 nucleotides are TGTGCCACCAGTCTAGCGGGGGGGATTGAGCAGTTCTTC. This encodes CATSLAGGIEQFF.

The table lists this clonotype with a few counts. The rearrangement joins TRBV7-2 to TRBJ2-1, with 9 bases that match TRBD2. This CDR3 is built from 14 residues. The ends lost 8 bases at V and 6 bases at J; junction bases unmatched: 8. Germline CDR1 and CDR2: SGHTA and FQGNSA. The CDR3 coding sequence is TGTGCCAGCCGCCGGACAGCGGGGGGCAATGAGCAGTTCTTC. This codes for CASRRTAGGNEQFF.

This clonotype was recorded many times. The genes are TRBV7-9 and TRBJ2-1, with D perhaps TRBD1 or TRBD2 (5 bases each). The CDR3 is made up of 13 amino acids. V dropped 3 bases and J dropped 5 bases, with 8 bases sitting between them. The V gene's germline CDR1 is SEHNR and CDR2 FQNEAQ (reference sequence). CDR3: CASSLRGDNEQFF. Here the CDR3 DNA reads TGTGCCAGCAGCTTGCGAGGGGACAATGAGCAGTTCTTC.